Each of the 4 T cell receptor beta chains below was sequenced from the same sample in a study of cytomegalovirus exposure and HLA in healthy donors. 60 Vbeta and 13 Jbeta primers were used in PCR. Clones were sequenced by immunoSEQ multiplex PCR, and TCRdb holds only the in-frame ones, with some missing. The sample carries around 160,000 clones, 68% recorded once. Input material: PBMCs. The receptors were sampled from a man in his fifties in good health and CMV-seronegative.

V gene TRBV7-2 combines with J gene TRBJ2-5; 12 nucleotides align to TRBD2. CDR1 SGHTA and CDR2 FQGNSA come from the germline V gene. This CDR3 has 15 amino acids. V lost 3 bases, J lost 5 bases, and 4 bases stayed unmatched. The chain's CDR3 is CASSLGLAGSETQYF. DNA of the CDR3: TGTGCCAGCAGCTTGGGACTAGCGGGTTCGGAGACCCAGTACTTC.

The rearrangement links TRBV5-1 to TRBJ1-2; 9 nucleotides match TRBD1. CDR1 is SGHRS and CDR2 is YFSETQ in the germline V gene. This CDR3 region has 14 residues. V dropped 0 bases and J dropped 3; count of bases not matched to a gene: 0. CDR3 region: CASSLGDRDYGYTF. CDR3 coding DNA: TGCGCCAGCAGCTTGGGGGACAGGGACTATGGCTACACCTTC.

The gene calls are TRBV5-1 and TRBJ2-3; a possible D gene is TRBD1 (6 bases). Trimming left V 4 bases short and J 1 base short, with 13 bases between. Looked up from germline, CDR1 is SGHRS and CDR2 is YFSETQ. This CDR3 contains 15 residues. In DNA, the CDR3 is TGCGCCAGCAGCCTCAACCGACAGGGCACAGATACGCAGTATTTT. Translation gives CASSLNRQGTDTQYF.

This chain joins TRBV7-2 and TRBJ2-3; TRBD2 matches at 16 bases. CDR3 length: 16 amino acids. Trimming cost V 4 bases and J 6 bases; bases outside gene matches: 4. Germline V lookup: CDR1 SGHTA, CDR2 FQGNSA. CDR3 protein: CASSSGLAGGLDTQYF. Here the CDR3 DNA reads TGTGCCAGCAGCTCGGGACTAGCGGGGGGGCTGGATACGCAGTATTTT. Drawing the rest from reference TRBV7-2 and TRBJ2-3, the complete variable domain is GAGVSQSPSNKVTEKGKDVELRCDPISGHTALYWYRQSLGQGLEFLIYFQGNSAPDKSGLPSDRFSAERTGGSVSTLTIQRTQQEDSAVYLCASSSGLAGGLDTQYFGPGTRLTVL.